The rows below give T cell receptor beta chains drawn from one sample of a study of molecular identifiers for immune sequencing clone quantification. A single record per CDR3 protein comes from TCRdb applying MiXCR to the PCR reads. The repertoire has approximately 550,000 distinct CDR3 sequences, 20% to 25% of them found once; the top ten carry more than 0.8%. The sample consisted of naive CD8+ T cells from blood, with Jurkat cell RNA spiked in. These receptor sequences come from a human donor in good health. Some libraries in this study had Jurkat cell RNA spiked in. Each CDR3 is given with its conserved first and last residue. A D gene is named only where the DNA matches it firmly. The size field is filled for only some rows; it gives once, few, many or a size class.

clone size	J gene	D gene	V gene	CDR3 protein	CDR3 DNA
many	TRBJ1-4	.	TRBV6-1	CASSDWTAPNEKLFF	TGTGCCAGCAGTGATTGGACAGCGCCTAATGAAAAACTGTTTTTT
.	TRBJ2-7	TRBD1	TRBV30	CAWTPETGIYEQYF	TGTGCCTGGACCCCGGAGACAGGGATCTACGAGCAGTACTTC
.	TRBJ2-1	.	TRBV3-1	CASSPGLGEQFF	TGTGCCAGCAGCCCCGGCCTGGGAGAGCAGTTCTTC
few	TRBJ2-3	TRBD2	TRBV12-3/TRBV12-4	CASNGLAGGRTDTQYF	TGTGCCAGCAATGGACTAGCGGGAGGGCGCACAGATACGCAGTATTTT
many	TRBJ1-1	.	TRBV4-1	CASSQDPVNTEAFF	TGCGCCAGCAGCCAAGATCCCGTGAACACTGAAGCTTTCTTT
many	TRBJ2-2	.	TRBV5-6	CASSLGRMNLGELFF	TGTGCCAGCAGCCTTGGGCGGATGAACCTTGGGGAGCTGTTTTTT
few	TRBJ2-1	.	TRBV7-2	CASSLEQTYNEQFF	TGTGCCAGCAGCTTAGAACAGACTTACAATGAGCAGTTCTTC
few	TRBJ2-3	TRBD2	TRBV24-1	CATSEASGISDTQYF	TGTGCCACCTCGGAAGCGAGCGGGATCTCAGATACGCAGTATTTT
many	TRBJ1-1	.	TRBV10-3	CAISEGATEAFF	TGTGCCATCAGTGAGGGGGCCACTGAAGCTTTCTTT
many	TRBJ2-3	.	TRBV12-3/TRBV12-4	CASRRDSNTDTQYF	TGTGCCAGCCGCCGAGACTCCAACACAGATACGCAGTATTTT
.	TRBJ2-7	.	TRBV27	CASSLGDGYEQHF	TGTGCCAGCAGTTTAGGGGACGGCTACGAGCAGCACTTC
.	TRBJ1-4	TRBD1	TRBV12-3/TRBV12-4	CASSYRGGEKLFF	TGTGCCAGCAGCTACAGGGGTGGTGAAAAACTGTTTTTT
few	TRBJ2-6	.	TRBV11-1	CASSLAGTAVVLGANVLTF	TGTGCCAGCAGCTTAGCAGGGACTGCCGTGGTTCTGGGGGCCAACGTCCTGACTTTC
few	TRBJ2-1	TRBD2	TRBV20-1	CSAPSGLAGLGEQFF	TGCAGTGCTCCCTCCGGACTAGCGGGGTTGGGTGAGCAGTTCTTC
.	TRBJ2-2	.	TRBV30	CAWTEGANTGELFF	TGTGCCTGGACGGAGGGAGCGAACACCGGGGAGCTGTTTTTT
many	TRBJ2-7	TRBD2	TRBV7-9	CASSPTSGVDEQYF	TGTGCCAGCAGCCCAACTAGCGGGGTCGACGAGCAGTACTTC
many	TRBJ2-7	.	TRBV9	CASSVDGEAQDEQYF	TGTGCCAGCAGCGTAGACGGTGAGGCCCAGGACGAGCAGTACTTC
few	TRBJ2-7	.	TRBV27	CASSYRGRSYEQYF	TGTGCCAGCAGTTATAGAGGGCGCTCCTACGAGCAGTACTTC
few	TRBJ2-1	TRBD2	TRBV14	CASSLHRGGAGGDEQFF	TGTGCCAGCAGCCTTCACCGGGGAGGCGCTGGGGGGGATGAGCAGTTCTTC
many	TRBJ2-3	.	TRBV5-6	CASSLAGVATSTDTQYF	TGTGCCAGCAGCTTGGCGGGAGTGGCTACGAGCACAGATACGCAGTATTTT
many	TRBJ1-1	.	TRBV6-6	CASSYSRQGAAGTEAFF	TGTGCCAGCAGTTACTCGAGACAAGGAGCCGCGGGCACTGAAGCTTTCTTT
few	TRBJ2-2	.	TRBV20-1	CSARDRTNTGELFF	TGCAGTGCTAGAGATCGAACCAACACCGGGGAGCTGTTTTTT
many	TRBJ1-5	.	TRBV5-8	CASSPPRIPWPQHF	TGTGCCAGCAGCCCCCCGCGGATTCCATGGCCCCAGCATTTT
many	TRBJ2-2	.	TRBV29-1	CSVDPLNTGELFF	TGCAGCGTTGATCCTCTGAACACCGGGGAGCTGTTTTTT
.	TRBJ2-7	.	TRBV4-1	CASSVRAGFSYEQYF	TGCGCCAGCAGTGTAAGGGCAGGCTTTTCCTACGAGCAGTACTTC
.	TRBJ1-2	TRBD1	TRBV14	CASSYGQEYGYTF	TGTGCCAGCAGCTATGGACAGGAGTATGGCTACACCTTC
many	TRBJ2-7	.	TRBV9	CASSDGAGPYEQYF	TGTGCCAGCAGCGACGGGGCAGGACCCTACGAGCAGTACTTC
.	TRBJ2-7	.	TRBV6-1	CASSELGASFYEQYF	TGTGCCAGCAGTGAACTGGGGGCTAGTTTCTACGAGCAGTACTTC
few	TRBJ2-7	.	TRBV19	CASGIEGYEQYF	TGTGCCAGTGGTATCGAAGGGTACGAGCAGTACTTC
.	TRBJ2-1	TRBD1	TRBV6-5	CASSYGQGNEQFF	TGTGCCAGCAGTTACGGACAGGGAAATGAGCAGTTCTTC
many	TRBJ1-1	.	TRBV7-2	CASSPMNTEAFF	TGTGCCAGCAGCCCCATGAACACTGAAGCTTTCTTT
few	TRBJ2-7	.	TRBV2	CASSARDTYEQYF	TGTGCCAGCAGTGCCCGGGACACCTACGAGCAGTACTTC
.	TRBJ2-5	.	TRBV7-9	CASSLPPGRVDETQYF	TGTGCCAGCAGCCTCCCCCCCGGGCGGGTAGATGAGACCCAGTACTTC
.	TRBJ2-7	TRBD1	TRBV12-3/TRBV12-4	CASSLWASVTGSWDEQYF	TGTGCCAGCAGTTTGTGGGCGAGCGTGACAGGGAGCTGGGACGAGCAGTACTTC
many	TRBJ2-1	.	TRBV29-1	CSVTPTFRGTASSYNEQFF	TGCAGCGTTACGCCAACGTTCAGGGGTACAGCTAGCTCCTACAATGAGCAGTTCTTC
.	TRBJ2-2	TRBD1	TRBV13	CASSTTDRGTTGELFF	TGTGCCAGCAGCACCACCGACAGGGGGACAACCGGGGAGCTGTTTTTT
.	TRBJ2-7	.	TRBV5-8	CASSLAGMTYEQYF	TGTGCCAGCAGCTTGGCCGGGATGACCTACGAGCAGTACTTC
.	TRBJ2-5	TRBD2	TRBV3-1	CASSQGLAGGQSETQYF	TGTGCCAGCAGCCAGGGACTAGCGGGGGGGCAGTCAGAGACCCAGTACTTC
many	TRBJ2-7	.	TRBV27	CASSSRGPYYEQYF	TGTGCCAGCAGTTCCCGGGGGCCGTATTACGAGCAGTACTTC
once	TRBJ2-2	.	TRBV12-3/TRBV12-4	CASSPPPLVDLTRTGELFF	TGTGCCAGCAGTCCCCCCCCACTAGTAGACCTAACAAGGACCGGGGAGCTGTTTTTT
many	TRBJ1-1	.	TRBV4-1	CASSQDPGRNTEAFF	TGCGCCAGCAGCCAAGATCCGGGACGAAACACTGAAGCTTTCTTT
many	TRBJ1-1	TRBD1	TRBV5-6	CASSSLLDRVAFF	TGTGCCAGCAGCTCCCTGCTGGACAGGGTCGCTTTCTTT
few	TRBJ2-7	TRBD1	TRBV7-9	CASSPPGGMGEQYF	TGTGCCAGCAGTCCCCCAGGGGGCATGGGCGAGCAGTACTTC
many	TRBJ1-1	.	TRBV6-5	CASSYGTTGLEAFF	TGTGCCAGCAGTTACGGGACGACGGGCCTTGAAGCTTTCTTT
many	TRBJ2-7	TRBD2	TRBV2	CASLTSGGAYEQYF	TGTGCCAGCCTTACTAGCGGGGGGGCGTACGAGCAGTACTTC
.	TRBJ2-2	TRBD2	TRBV20-1	CSATPGTSGRFFAGELFF	TGCAGTGCTACCCCCGGGACTAGCGGGAGGTTTTTCGCCGGGGAGCTGTTTTTT
.	TRBJ1-5	.	TRBV4-1	CASSQDTYNNQPQHF	TGCGCCAGCAGCCAAGATACCTATAACAATCAGCCCCAGCATTTT
few	TRBJ2-2	.	TRBV9	CASSTLTGVVNTGELFF	TGTGCCAGCAGCACCCTGACAGGAGTGGTGAACACCGGGGAGCTGTTTTTT
.	TRBJ2-1	.	TRBV29-1	CSVPAAGNNEQFF	TGCAGTGTCCCCGCGGCAGGAAACAATGAGCAGTTCTTC
few	TRBJ2-7	TRBD1	TRBV10-3	CAISDPTTGEEQYF	TGTGCCATCAGCGACCCCACGACAGGGGAGGAGCAGTACTTC
few	TRBJ2-7	TRBD2	TRBV5-1	CASGLGLAGAYEQYF	TGCGCCAGCGGCTTGGGACTAGCGGGAGCCTACGAGCAGTACTTC
many	TRBJ2-3	.	TRBV5-6	CASDKGATDTQYF	TGTGCCAGCGACAAAGGGGCTACAGATACGCAGTATTTT